This T cell receptor beta chain appears in the sequencing data of a study of OX40 agonist ivuxolimab in advanced cancers. Looking at the study overall: The dose-escalation group included hepatocellular carcinoma, melanoma, renal cell carcinoma and head and neck cancer. At 82.7% male, the cohort had a mean age of about 60 years, ranging from roughly 23 to 80. Overall study findings and caveats: In general, CD8+ T cells held more expanded clones than CD4+ did, on average.

Comments on this clone: Its target is unknown.

Deletions cut 2 bases from V and 4 bases from J, with 11 bases between. Per germline, CDR1 LGHNT and CDR2 FRNRAP. The CDR3 runs 14 residues. Data came from immunoSEQ multiplex PCR; TCRdb stores just in-frame clones and leaves some out. The sample comprises some 77,000 clones, around 92% of which are singletons, and about 8% rests with the top ten. Sequencing used CD4+ or CD8+ T cells sorted from blood, obtained in a trial of the OX40 agonist ivuxolimab. This chain joins TRBV12-5 and TRBJ1-1, with a weak D call TRBD1 (5 bases). This TCR derives from an adult with an advanced solid tumor such as melanoma, head and neck, liver or kidney cancer. DNA of the CDR3: TGTGCTAGTGGTTTGTTTCAAGGGGTCACTGAAGCTTTCTTT. It translates to CASGLFQGVTEAFF.